The 22 T cell receptor beta chains below were found in one sample sequenced in a study of blood T cell repertoires in COVID-19. Clones were sequenced by immunoSEQ multiplex PCR, and TCRdb holds only the in-frame ones, with some missing. The sample lists just over 95,000 clones, approximately 90% seen once, with about 1.7% in the top ten. Sequencing input: peripheral blood. Receptor source: a man aged 55 to 70 with acute or convalescent COVID-19.

The chain joins TRBV5-1 to TRBJ2-5; 13 nucleotides match TRBD2. V dropped 4 bases and J dropped 5; count of bases not matched to a gene: 14. The CDR3 is 18 amino acids. Germline CDR1 SGHRS, CDR2 YFSETQ. The CDR3 region has the DNA TGCGCCAGCAGCCAGGGACTAGCGGGGTCACGGGGGTTTGAGACCCAGTACTTC. Translating gives CASSQGLAGSRGFETQYF.

V usage is TRBV12-3 or TRBV12-4 and J usage is TRBJ2-1; D might be TRBD1 (5 bases). Trimming removed 6 bases at V and 10 bases at J, with 10 bases between. The CDR3 contains 11 residues. The CDR3 loop reads CASRDTREQFF. The CDR3, as DNA: TGTGCCAGCAGGGACACGAGGGAGCAGTTCTTC.

The CDR3 DNA reads TGTGCCAGCTCAACAGGGTCAAATGGCTACACCTTC. The encoded protein is CASSTGSNGYTF. The J gene is TRBJ1-2, the V gene TRBV6-5; TRBD1 is a possible D gene (6 bases). Trimming removed 8 bases from V and 6 bases from J, with 13 bases in between. From germline, CDR1 is MNHEY and CDR2 SVGAGI. The CDR3 extends over 12 amino acids.

The J gene is TRBJ2-5, the V gene TRBV9; weak D call: TRBD2 (7 bases). The germline V gene encodes CDR1 SGDLS and CDR2 YYNGEE. Trimming shortened V by 0 bases and J by 4 bases, and 10 bases separated the two germline ends. The CDR3 has 14 amino acids. For the CDR3, the DNA is TGTGCCAGCAGCGTAGAGGGGGGGTTAGAGACCCAGTACTTC. Translated, it gives CASSVEGGLETQYF.

This clone was seen just once. For the CDR3, the DNA is TGCAGCTCGGAGGGGCGGGGGGCAACAGATACGCAGTATTTT. Translating it yields CSSEGRGATDTQYF. The V gene is TRBV29-1, the J gene TRBJ2-3, with 8 bases aligning to TRBD2. Germline CDR1 SQVTM, CDR2 ANQGSEA. The CDR3 sequence is 14 residues long. The trim removed 8 bases at V and 3 bases at J, leaving 10 bases unmatched.

The chain recombines TRBV11-2 with TRBJ1-2; weak D call: TRBD1 (5 bases). V lost 5 bases and J 4 bases, leaving 14 bases between the germline ends. CDR1 and CDR2 (germline): SGHAT, FQNNGV. The length of the CDR3 is 14 residues. The CDR3 spells CASSPRTGGYGYTF. DNA of the CDR3: TGTGCCAGCAGCCCCCGGACGGGGGGCTATGGCTACACCTTC.

The J gene is TRBJ2-3, the V gene TRBV7-8; TRBD2 aligns across 10 bases. The CDR3 runs 15 residues. From germline, CDR1 is SGHVS and CDR2 FQNEAQ. Trimming took 2 bases from V and 6 from J; bases not matched to a gene: 5. CDR3 bases: TGTGCCAGCAGCTTACTAGCGGGGGACGGGGATACGCAGTATTTT. Its translation: CASSLLAGDGDTQYF.

This chain joins TRBV5-1 and TRBJ2-2; 11 bases align to TRBD1. The CDR3 length is 16 residues. Trimming removed 4 bases from V and 5 bases from J; junction bases left unmatched: 7. Germline V gives CDR1 SGHRS, CDR2 YFSETQ. The CDR3 reads CASSGWTGGLTGELFF. DNA for the CDR3: TGCGCCAGCAGCGGCTGGACAGGGGGCTTAACCGGGGAGCTGTTTTTT.

This clone was counted once. The chain recombines TRBV19 with TRBJ1-1; a possible D gene is TRBD1 (5 bases). Trimming shortened V by 5 bases and J by 1 base, and 11 bases separated the two germline ends. Germline V CDR1 and CDR2: LNHDA, SQIVND (reference sequence). CDR3 length: 14 residues. The CDR3 sequence: CASSGAWQNTEAFF. The CDR3 DNA is TGTGCCAGTAGTGGGGCTTGGCAGAACACTGAAGCTTTCTTT.

The J gene is TRBJ2-5, the V gene TRBV5-1; 7 bases match TRBD1. The CDR3 loop spans 13 amino acids. With 6 bases clipped from V and 2 bases from J, the junction kept 4 bases outside the gene matches. Germline CDR1 reads SGHRS; CDR2 reads YFSETQ. CDR3: CASNLQGQETQYF. The DNA for the CDR3 is TGCGCCAGCAATTTACAGGGGCAAGAGACCCAGTACTTC.

The chain combines TRBV7-9 with TRBJ2-5; D perhaps matches TRBD1 (5 bases). This CDR3 is built from 13 residues. V was trimmed by 5 bases and J by 1 base, leaving 8 bases between them. Germline loops: CDR1 SEHNR, CDR2 FQNEAQ (reference sequence). The CDR3 region has the DNA TGTGCCAGCAGCATTGACAGCCAAGAGACCCAGTACTTC. Amino acid sequence: CASSIDSQETQYF.

V is TRBV19 and J is TRBJ1-2, with D unresolved. V shed 4 bases and J shed 8 bases, with 8 bases lying between them. Germline CDR1 LNHDA, CDR2 SQIVND (reference sequence). The CDR3 is 11 amino acids. CDR3 sequence (DNA): TGTGCCAGTAGTACCATGACAGGCTACACCTTC. Translated: CASSTMTGYTF. Based on the CDR3 plus reference TRBV19 and TRBJ1-2, the full variable domain is DGGITQSPKYLFRKEGQNVTLSCEQNLNHDAMYWYRQDPGQGLRLIYYSQIVNDFQKGDIAEGYSVSREKKESFPLTVTSAQKNPTAFYLCASSTMTGYTFGSGTRLTVV.

The chain joins TRBV4-1 to TRBJ1-1; maybe TRBD1 (6 bases). Trimming took 0 bases from V and 4 from J, leaving 12 bases between them. The germline CDR1 and CDR2 sequences are MGHRA and YSYEKL. The CDR3 sequence is 15 residues long. CDR3 coding DNA: TGCGCCAGCAGCCAAGATCCAGGGGTTGGCACTGAAGCTTTCTTT. It yields the protein CASSQDPGVGTEAFF.

The genes are TRBV11-3 and TRBJ2-3, with D possibly TRBD1 on 5 matching bases. Germline V gene sequence: CDR1 SGHNT, CDR2 YENEEA. Between the trimmed V and J ends, which lost 4 bases and 4 bases, there was a span of 9 bases. This CDR3 is built from 13 residues. The CDR3 DNA follows: TGTGCCAGCAGCTCGACAGATTCAGATACGCAGTATTTT. Translating it yields CASSSTDSDTQYF. Full variable domain (outside the CDR3, taken from reference TRBV11-3 and TRBJ2-3): EAGVVQSPRYKIIEKKQPVAFWCNPISGHNTLYWYLQNLGQGPELLIRYENEEAVDDSQLPKDRFSAERLKGVDSTLKIQPAELGDSAVYLCASSSTDSDTQYFGPGTRLTVL.

The chain has TRBV7-9 and TRBJ2-2; perhaps TRBD1 as D (6 bases). The CDR3 is 15 residues long. Germline assignment: CDR1 SEHNR and CDR2 FQNEAQ (reference sequence). Between the trimmed V and J ends, which lost 5 bases and 6 bases, there was a span of 16 bases. The CDR3 reads CASSVTGRGAGELFF. The CDR3 coding sequence is TGTGCCAGCAGCGTCACAGGGCGTGGCGCCGGGGAGCTGTTTTTT.

This clone showed up just once. The rearrangement joins TRBV5-8 to TRBJ2-3; possible D gene TRBD1, 5 bases. The CDR3 spans 17 residues. CDR1 and CDR2 (germline): SGHTS, YDEGEE. The V and J ends lost 0 bases and 0 bases respectively, with 14 bases between them. CDR3 nucleotides: TGTGCCAGCAGCTTGGTGGTGACAGACCTTAGCACAGATACGCAGTATTTT. Its translation is CASSLVVTDLSTDTQYF. Combining the CDR3 with reference TRBV5-8 and TRBJ2-3 gives the whole variable domain EAGVTQSPTHLIKTRGQQATLRCSPISGHTSVYWYQQALGLGLQFLLWYDEGEERNRGNFPPRFSGRQFPNYSSELNVNALELEDSALYLCASSLVVTDLSTDTQYFGPGTRLTVL.

In nucleotides, the CDR3 is TGTGCCAGCAGCGCCCGACACCGCTATGGCTACACCTTC. The encoded protein is CASSARHRYGYTF. V usage is TRBV9 and J usage is TRBJ1-2; no definite D call. The CDR3 totals 13 residues. CDR1 and CDR2 from the germline V gene are SGDLS and YYNGEE. V lost 3 bases and J lost 4, with 10 bases in between.

The chain recombines TRBV6-6 with TRBJ1-4; 8 nucleotides line up with TRBD1. V lost 7 bases and J lost 3; bases outside the gene matches: 7. Germline CDR1 and CDR2: MNHNY and SVGAGI (reference sequence). CDR3 length equals 15 residues. In DNA, the CDR3 is TGTGCCAGCACCTCCCCGGACAGGGCTAATGAAAAACTGTTTTTT. As protein: CASTSPDRANEKLFF.

This clone occurred once. The chain is built from TRBV27 and TRBJ1-5; D is uncertain. V was clipped by 6 bases and J by 3 bases, with 12 bases between them. The CDR3 is 14 residues long. Germline CDR1 reads MNHEY; CDR2 reads SMNVEV (reference sequence). Written as DNA, the CDR3 is TGTGCCAGCAGGAGGAGCAACTCCAATCAGCCCCAGCATTTT. This gives the protein CASRRSNSNQPQHF.

The table lists this clone with a count of one. The chain combines TRBV10-3 with TRBJ1-1; D gene uncertain. The CDR3 loop spans 14 amino acids. CDR1 is ENHRY and CDR2 is SYGVKD in the germline V gene. V was shortened by 3 bases and J by 1 base, with 9 bases between the two germline ends. This chain's CDR3 is CAISDYESNTEAFF. Here the CDR3 DNA reads TGTGCCATCAGTGACTACGAATCGAACACTGAAGCTTTCTTT.

In DNA, the CDR3 is TGCGCCAGCAGCTTGGGACAAACCGGGGAGCTGTTTTTT. As protein: CASSLGQTGELFF. This chain uses TRBV5-1 with TRBJ2-2; D is unresolved. V was pared by 0 bases and J by 5 bases, with 5 bases between. The CDR3 contains 13 residues. Germline CDR1 SGHRS, CDR2 YFSETQ.

The CDR3 region has the DNA TGTGCCAGTGAGAGCTCCTATAATTCACCCCTCCACTTT. Protein product: CASESSYNSPLHF. The chain links TRBV19 to TRBJ1-6, with D unclear. The V end was cut by 8 bases, the J end by 0 bases, with 5 bases between. Germline V lookup: CDR1 LNHDA, CDR2 SQIVND (reference sequence). This CDR3 is 13 amino acids long.